Presented here are 12 T cell receptor beta chains from one specimen sequenced in a study of cytomegalovirus exposure and HLA in healthy donors. The primer mix had 60 Vbeta and 13 Jbeta primers. Sequencing used immunoSEQ multiplex PCR; TCRdb keeps in-frame clones, though not all of them. The table shows 58,000 or so clones, with around 75% occurring only once. Sequencing was done on a sample of PBMCs. The receptors were gathered from a woman aged 40 to 55 in good health and CMV-seropositive.

This clone turned up a few times. The chain combines TRBV4-1 with TRBJ1-6; the D is unclear. Trimming removed 5 bases at V and 7 bases at J, with 18 bases between. Germline V gene data show CDR1 as MGHRA and CDR2 as YSYEKL. CDR3 size: 16 residues. CDR3 region: CASSSGDRRRNSPLHF. The CDR3, as DNA: TGCGCCAGCAGCTCCGGGGATCGGAGGAGGAATTCACCCCTCCACTTT.

The CDR3 region has the DNA TGCAGCGTATCTGACAGGGCCACTGAAGCTTTCTTT. Amino acids: CSVSDRATEAFF. The chain links TRBV29-1 to TRBJ1-1; 7 bases map to TRBD1. The germline gives CDR1 SQVTM, CDR2 ANQGSEA. The CDR3 consists of 12 residues. Trimming cost V 6 bases and J 4 bases; bases outside gene matches: 5. Full variable domain (remainder filled in from reference TRBV29-1 and TRBJ1-1): SAVISQKPSRDICQRGTSLTIQCQVDSQVTMMFWYRQQPGQSLTLIATANQGSEATYESGFVIDKFPISRPNLTFSTLTVSNMSPEDSSIYLCSVSDRATEAFFGQGTRLTVV.

CDR3 DNA sequence: TGTGCCAGCAGCTCCATCGGGTTCCAGCCCCAGCATTTT. This translates into CASSSIGFQPQHF. The chain employs TRBV5-6 and TRBJ1-5; D is unclear. The ends were cut back, 3 bases at V and 7 bases at J, with 11 bases in the middle. In germline, CDR1 is SGHDT, CDR2 YYEEEE. This CDR3 is built from 13 residues.

This chain joins TRBV11-2 and TRBJ1-1; D is uncertain. CDR1 is SGHAT, CDR2 FQNNGV, per germline. The CDR3 has 13 residues. V lost 1 base and J lost 5, with 8 bases in between. Here the CDR3 DNA reads TGTGCCAGCAGCTTAGGAAGAGGAACTGAAGCTTTCTTT. It yields the protein CASSLGRGTEAFF.

This chain uses TRBV30 with TRBJ1-5; tentative D call: TRBD1 (6 bases). Germline CDR1 and CDR2: GTSNPN and SVGIG (reference sequence). Trimming left V 0 bases short and J 2 bases short, with 11 bases between. This CDR3 region has 15 residues. The CDR3 DNA follows: TGTGCCTGGAGTGTAGGGGAGGGGGGCAATCAGCCCCAGCATTTT. This translates into CAWSVGEGGNQPQHF.

The chain has TRBV19 and TRBJ1-2; no reliable D call. The CDR3 runs to 13 residues. The germline V gene encodes CDR1 LNHDA and CDR2 SQIVND (reference sequence). V was shortened by 7 bases and J by 4 bases, with 13 bases between the two germline ends. The CDR3 bases are TGTGCCAGTAACGGCGGCAGATCCTATGGCTACACCTTC. This gives the protein CASNGGRSYGYTF.

The V call is TRBV10-3, the J call TRBJ2-7, with 8 nucleotides matching TRBD2. Germline CDR1 and CDR2: ENHRY and SYGVKD. CDR3 length: 14 residues. The J segment lost 0 bases and the V segment lost 6 bases, leaving 4 bases of the junction unmatched. The CDR3 nucleotides are TGTGCCATCAGGAAAAGCGGGGGCTCCTACGAGCAGTACTTC. Protein product: CAIRKSGGSYEQYF.

J is TRBJ2-1 and V is TRBV13; 7 positions agree with TRBD2. This CDR3 has 17 residues. The germline gives CDR1 PRHDT, CDR2 FYEKMQ (reference sequence). V shed 4 bases and J 2 bases; nucleotides not matched to a gene: 11. Written as DNA, the CDR3 is TGTGCCAGCAGCTCCGCTGGGGGGGATCTTCCCTACAATGAGCAGTTCTTC. Translated: CASSSAGGDLPYNEQFF.

This clone was counted a few times. The CDR3 DNA follows: TGTGCCACCTCACCCGTGGGGGGAAACACTGAAGCTTTCTTT. Protein: CATSPVGGNTEAFF. The chain links TRBV9 to TRBJ1-1, with TRBD1 as a possible D gene (5 bases). The V gene lost 9 bases and the J gene lost 2 bases, with 17 bases spanning the gap. The CDR3 has 14 amino acids. The germline gives CDR1 SGDLS, CDR2 YYNGEE. Drawing the rest from reference TRBV9 and TRBJ1-1, the complete variable domain is DSGVTQTPKHLITATGQRVTLRCSPRSGDLSVYWYQQSLDQGLQFLIQYYNGEERAKGNILERFSAQQFPDLHSELNLSSLELGDSALYFCATSPVGGNTEAFFGQGTRLTVV.

This chain connects TRBV27 to TRBJ2-7; possibly TRBD2 for D (5 bases). Germline CDR1 and CDR2: MNHEY and SMNVEV (reference sequence). The CDR3 is 15 amino acids. With 5 bases removed from V and 3 bases from J, the gap between germline ends came to 17 bases. The CDR3 bases are TGTGCCAGCAGTCCCGACACATTTCGGGGCTACGAGCAGTACTTC. Its translation: CASSPDTFRGYEQYF.

J is TRBJ2-3 and V is TRBV7-6, with a weak D call TRBD2 (5 bases). CDR3 length equals 16 residues. Germline lookup yields CDR1 SGHVS and CDR2 FNYEAQ. V lost 1 base and J 2 bases, leaving 13 bases between the germline ends. The CDR3 loop reads CASSLVSRGFTDTQYF. In DNA, the CDR3 is TGTGCCAGCAGCTTAGTTAGTAGAGGGTTCACAGATACGCAGTATTTT.

The V and J genes are TRBV29-1 and TRBJ1-1; D not resolved. Germline CDR1 is SQVTM and CDR2 is ANQGSEA. The CDR3 contains 9 residues. Trimming shortened V by 0 bases and J by 11 bases, and 4 bases separated the two germline ends. CDR3 region: CSVEEEAFF. The CDR3 DNA is TGCAGCGTTGAAGAAGAGGCTTTCTTT. Based on the CDR3 plus reference TRBV29-1 and TRBJ1-1, the full variable domain is SAVISQKPSRDICQRGTSLTIQCQVDSQVTMMFWYRQQPGQSLTLIATANQGSEATYESGFVIDKFPISRPNLTFSTLTVSNMSPEDSSIYLCSVEEEAFFGQGTRLTVV.